The present T cell receptor beta chain was sequenced within a study of T-cell memory formation after mild COVID-19. Germline V gene data show CDR1 as SGHRS and CDR2 as YFSETQ. Trimming removed 2 bases from V and 5 bases from J, with 7 bases in between. The CDR3 covers 13 residues. This clonotype was recorded a few times. TCRdb re-analysed the 5' RACE reads in MiXCR, keeping a single row per CDR3 protein. The table has roughly 52,000 distinct CDR3 sequences, about 7.3% seen once. The origin of this receptor is a man between 18 and 35 years old who had mild COVID-19 (a few samples of this study predate the infection). Cell type and time point are not known. Sequenced sample: PBMCs or a T cell subset sorted from them (not recorded which). This rearrangement joins TRBV5-1 to TRBJ2-2; D may be TRBD1 (6 bases). DNA of the CDR3: TGCGCCAGCAGCTTTCAGGGGACCGGGGAGCTGTTTTTT. This sequence encodes CASSFQGTGELFF.